This is a list of T cell receptor beta chains from one sample in a study of T-cell reconstitution after alpha-beta-depleted transplantation in children. MiXCR, applied by TCRdb to the PCR reads, yields one record per CDR3 protein. The table has 400,000 to 550,000 distinct CDR3 sequences, over 9.5% seen once. The starting material was PBMCs, obtained before TCRalphabeta/CD19-depleted stem cell transplant. The origin of the receptors is a child aged 2-15 years with inherited bone marrow failure, due to receive a stem cell transplant. The CDR3 runs from the conserved cysteine through the conserved F or W. D genes are given only for firm matches. Size tells how often a clone was seen (once, few, many) or the class of an expanded clone, and some rows leave it out.

J gene: TRBJ1-2; D gene: NA; V gene: TRBV28; clone size: many; CDR3 DNA: TGTGCCAGCAGTTTAGGGCCGTCGTATGGCTACACCTTC; CDR3 protein: CASSLGPSYGYTF
J gene: TRBJ2-5; D gene: TRBD1; V gene: TRBV12-3/TRBV12-4; clone size: NA; CDR3 DNA: TGTGCCAGCAGTTCTGATGACAGGGAAGAGCCCCAGTACTTC; CDR3 protein: CASSSDDREEPQYF
J gene: TRBJ2-7; D gene: TRBD1; V gene: TRBV7-2; clone size: many; CDR3 DNA: TGTGCCAGCAGCCCGTGGGACAGGGCCTACGAGCAGTACTTC; CDR3 protein: CASSPWDRAYEQYF
J gene: TRBJ2-5; D gene: NA; V gene: TRBV6-5; clone size: many; CDR3 DNA: TGTGCCAGCAGTTACTCACTAGCAGGAAGGGCTGAGACCCAGTACTTC; CDR3 protein: CASSYSLAGRAETQYF
J gene: TRBJ2-7; D gene: TRBD1; V gene: TRBV29-1; clone size: many; CDR3 DNA: TGCAGCGTTGTACCCGGGACAGGACCCTACGAGCAGTACTTC; CDR3 protein: CSVVPGTGPYEQYF
J gene: TRBJ2-1; D gene: NA; V gene: TRBV18; clone size: NA; CDR3 DNA: TGTGCCAGCTCACCACCCGCCGGGTACAATGAGCAGTTCTTC; CDR3 protein: CASSPPAGYNEQFF
J gene: TRBJ1-3; D gene: NA; V gene: TRBV7-9; clone size: many; CDR3 DNA: TGTGCCAGCGGCACAAGTCCTGGAAACACCATATATTTT; CDR3 protein: CASGTSPGNTIYF
J gene: TRBJ2-1; D gene: NA; V gene: TRBV5-1; clone size: NA; CDR3 DNA: TGCGCCAGCAGCGACCAGGGACCCCTCAATGAGCAGTTCTTC; CDR3 protein: CASSDQGPLNEQFF
J gene: TRBJ2-1; D gene: NA; V gene: TRBV28; clone size: few; CDR3 DNA: TGTGCCAGCAGTCCCGGTTACGGTTATGAGCAGTTCTTC; CDR3 protein: CASSPGYGYEQFF
J gene: TRBJ2-7; D gene: NA; V gene: TRBV6-2/TRBV6-3; clone size: many; CDR3 DNA: TGTGCCAGCAGTTTCAAGAGCGAGCAGTACTTC; CDR3 protein: CASSFKSEQYF
J gene: TRBJ2-2; D gene: TRBD2; V gene: TRBV2; clone size: many; CDR3 DNA: TGTGCCAGCAGTGAGCCCCGGACTAGCGGGGATAACACCGGGGAGCTGTTTTTT; CDR3 protein: CASSEPRTSGDNTGELFF
J gene: TRBJ2-1; D gene: NA; V gene: TRBV7-2; clone size: few; CDR3 DNA: TGTGCCAGCAGCTTCCCGGACTGGGCCCGGTTTGTGCAGTTCTTC; CDR3 protein: CASSFPDWARFVQFF
J gene: TRBJ2-7; D gene: TRBD1; V gene: TRBV20-1; clone size: many; CDR3 DNA: TGCAGTGCCAAGAGACAGGGGCCCTCCTACGAGCAGTACTTC; CDR3 protein: CSAKRQGPSYEQYF
J gene: TRBJ2-2; D gene: NA; V gene: TRBV19; clone size: many; CDR3 DNA: TGTGCCAGTCAAACTATCAACACCGGGGAGCTGTTTTTT; CDR3 protein: CASQTINTGELFF
J gene: TRBJ2-3; D gene: NA; V gene: TRBV7-7; clone size: many; CDR3 DNA: TGTGCCAGCAGCTCGAGAGAGAGAGATACGCAGTATTTT; CDR3 protein: CASSSRERDTQYF
J gene: TRBJ2-7; D gene: TRBD1; V gene: TRBV24-1; clone size: many; CDR3 DNA: TGTGCCACCAGTGACCGGACAGGGAACTATGAGTACTTC; CDR3 protein: CATSDRTGNYEYF
J gene: TRBJ2-1; D gene: NA; V gene: TRBV20-1; clone size: NA; CDR3 DNA: TGCAGTCCGGACCAGAGCTACAATGAGCAGTTCTTC; CDR3 protein: CSPDQSYNEQFF
J gene: TRBJ2-2; D gene: TRBD2; V gene: TRBV7-3; clone size: NA; CDR3 DNA: TGTGCCAGCAGCGGACTAGCGGGAGTCTCCGGGGAGCTGTTTTTT; CDR3 protein: CASSGLAGVSGELFF
J gene: TRBJ1-1; D gene: NA; V gene: TRBV5-1; clone size: many; CDR3 DNA: TGCGCCAGCAGCCTAGCTCGACGGGGTAACACTGAAGCTTTCTTT; CDR3 protein: CASSLARRGNTEAFF
J gene: TRBJ1-3; D gene: NA; V gene: TRBV3-1; clone size: few; CDR3 DNA: TGTGCCAGCAGCCAAGGGGTGGCCCGCAACGGAAACACCATATATTTT; CDR3 protein: CASSQGVARNGNTIYF
J gene: TRBJ2-7; D gene: NA; V gene: TRBV19; clone size: many; CDR3 DNA: TGTGCCAGTAGCCCCGGTCTCGGGGGATTCTACGAGCAGTACTTC; CDR3 protein: CASSPGLGGFYEQYF
J gene: TRBJ1-2; D gene: NA; V gene: TRBV28; clone size: many; CDR3 DNA: TGTGCCAGCAGTTTACAGTTCTATGGCTACACCTTC; CDR3 protein: CASSLQFYGYTF
J gene: TRBJ1-1; D gene: NA; V gene: TRBV6-1; clone size: many; CDR3 DNA: TGTGCCAGCAGTCAAAGTCAATACAGGGTTAACACTGAAGCTTTCTTT; CDR3 protein: CASSQSQYRVNTEAFF
J gene: TRBJ1-2; D gene: NA; V gene: TRBV10-3; clone size: many; CDR3 DNA: TGTGCCATCAGTGAAAATGAAGCCCTCTATGGCTACACCTTC; CDR3 protein: CAISENEALYGYTF
J gene: TRBJ2-1; D gene: TRBD1; V gene: TRBV10-3; clone size: many; CDR3 DNA: TGTGCCATCAGTGAGACAGGGGTCGATGAGCAGTTCTTC; CDR3 protein: CAISETGVDEQFF
J gene: TRBJ2-1; D gene: NA; V gene: TRBV12-3/TRBV12-4; clone size: many; CDR3 DNA: TGTGCCAGCAGGCCCGTCAGGGACATATACAATGAGCAGTTCTTC; CDR3 protein: CASRPVRDIYNEQFF
J gene: TRBJ2-1; D gene: NA; V gene: TRBV2; clone size: NA; CDR3 DNA: TGTGCCAGCACCCCGTCCCGGTTACTAGCTTACTACAATGAGCAGTTCTTC; CDR3 protein: CASTPSRLLAYYNEQFF
J gene: TRBJ2-7; D gene: NA; V gene: TRBV12-3/TRBV12-4; clone size: many; CDR3 DNA: TGTGCCAGCAGTTGGTCCGAGGGGCAGTACTTC; CDR3 protein: CASSWSEGQYF
J gene: TRBJ1-2; D gene: NA; V gene: TRBV7-2; clone size: many; CDR3 DNA: TGTGCCAGCAGCTTGGGTGTTCGTAACTATGGCTACACCTTC; CDR3 protein: CASSLGVRNYGYTF
J gene: TRBJ1-1; D gene: NA; V gene: TRBV27; clone size: many; CDR3 DNA: TGTGCCAGCAGTTTTCCGGGTGCTAACACTGAAGCTTTCTTT; CDR3 protein: CASSFPGANTEAFF
J gene: TRBJ2-3; D gene: NA; V gene: TRBV4-3; clone size: NA; CDR3 DNA: TGCGCCAGCAGCCAAGATCTGTACGGGAGCGACAGCACAGATACGCAGTATTTT; CDR3 protein: CASSQDLYGSDSTDTQYF
J gene: TRBJ1-2; D gene: NA; V gene: TRBV19; clone size: many; CDR3 DNA: TGTGCCAGTAGTCCAAAAAGGACAGCCCTTTACTATGGCTACACCTTC; CDR3 protein: CASSPKRTALYYGYTF
J gene: TRBJ1-5; D gene: NA; V gene: TRBV5-5; clone size: NA; CDR3 DNA: TGTGCCAGCAGCTTGGTCCGCGGGGACGATCAGCCCCAGCATTTT; CDR3 protein: CASSLVRGDDQPQHF
J gene: TRBJ1-5; D gene: TRBD1; V gene: TRBV20-1; clone size: few; CDR3 DNA: TGCAGTGCTACACAGGGGCGCCAGCCCCAGCATTTT; CDR3 protein: CSATQGRQPQHF
J gene: TRBJ2-2; D gene: NA; V gene: TRBV29-1; clone size: few; CDR3 DNA: TGCAGCGTTAATCCAGGGACCACCGGGGAGCTGTTTTTT; CDR3 protein: CSVNPGTTGELFF
J gene: TRBJ2-1; D gene: NA; V gene: TRBV18; clone size: many; CDR3 DNA: TGTGCCAGCTCACCACTGAGCGGCCTCTCCTACAATGAGCAGTTCTTC; CDR3 protein: CASSPLSGLSYNEQFF
J gene: TRBJ1-2; D gene: NA; V gene: TRBV11-2; clone size: few; CDR3 DNA: TGTGCCAGCACATTCAATCATGGCTACACCTTC; CDR3 protein: CASTFNHGYTF
J gene: TRBJ1-1; D gene: TRBD1; V gene: TRBV27; clone size: many; CDR3 DNA: TGTGCCAGCAGTCCCCACAGGGGGCGCGACACTGAAGCTTTCTTT; CDR3 protein: CASSPHRGRDTEAFF
J gene: TRBJ2-5; D gene: TRBD2; V gene: TRBV4-3; clone size: many; CDR3 DNA: TGCGCCAGCAGCCAAGCCTCCGCGGGGGGAGAGACCCAGTACTTC; CDR3 protein: CASSQASAGGETQYF